Listed below are T cell receptor beta chains from one sample, sequenced in a study of cytomegalovirus exposure and HLA in healthy donors. TCRdb's table, derived via immunoSEQ multiplex PCR, lists solely in-frame clones and lacks some. The sample contains about 160,000 clones, roughly 80% of which appear only once. The source material was PBMCs. These receptors originate from a male donor in good health and CMV-seronegative. The CDR3 runs from the conserved cysteine through the conserved F or W. Each record gives: D gene, V gene, clone size, J gene, CDR3 DNA, CDR3 protein. A D gene is named only where the DNA matches it firmly. Some rows have no size entry. The others give once, few or many, or a class for an expanded clone.

>.|TRBV4-1|.|TRBJ2-3
TGCGCCAGCAGCGAACTCGGACTAAGGAGCGATACGCAGTATTTT
CASSELGLRSDTQYF
>.|TRBV5-6|.|TRBJ1-1
TGTGCCAGCAGCTTCCAGGGCCAAACTGAAGCCTTCTTT
CASSFQGQTEAFF
>.|TRBV11-2|once|TRBJ2-5
TGTGCCAGCAGCTTGGCGGGAGAGACCCAGTACTTC
CASSLAGETQYF
>.|TRBV28|.|TRBJ1-4
TGTGCCCTGGGGGGGGGACCAAATGAAAAACTGTTTTTT
CALGGGPNEKLFF
>.|TRBV6-1|.|TRBJ2-2
TGTGCCAGCAGGCGGGTCGGGGAGCTGTTTTTT
CASRRVGELFF
>.|TRBV18|few|TRBJ2-1
TGTGCCAGCTCACCTTCGGGTGTTGGAGAGCAGTTCTTC
CASSPSGVGEQFF
>TRBD2|TRBV7-6|few|TRBJ2-1
TGTGCCAGCAGCACTCCTGGACTAGCTTATGAGCAGTTCTTC
CASSTPGLAYEQFF
>.|TRBV28|.|TRBJ2-1
TGTGCCAGCAGTTCTGACTCCTCCGCCCACTACAATGAGCAGTTCTTC
CASSSDSSAHYNEQFF
>TRBD1|TRBV19|.|TRBJ1-1
TGTGCCAGTAGGGGGGGGGACAGGTCAAACACTGAAGCTTTCTTT
CASRGGDRSNTEAFF
>.|TRBV6-1|.|TRBJ1-1
TGTGCCAGCACCCGGGACAACATGAACACTGAAGCTTTCTTT
CASTRDNMNTEAFF
>TRBD1|TRBV5-6|.|TRBJ1-2
TGTGCCAGCAGCCTGGACAGGGGGCAAGGCTACACCTTC
CASSLDRGQGYTF
>.|TRBV5-1|.|TRBJ1-4
TGCGCCAGCAGTTCGAACCCCGGGGTCAATGAAAAACTGTTTTTT
CASSSNPGVNEKLFF
>TRBD2|TRBV6-6|.|TRBJ2-2
TGTGCCAGCAGTCCCTCACTAGCGGGGGGGCCCGGGGAGCTGTTTTTT
CASSPSLAGGPGELFF
>.|TRBV4-2|.|TRBJ2-7
TGTGCCAGCAGCCGTCAGGGACAACCCGGGCCCTTTAGCTCCTACGAGCAGTACTTC
CASSRQGQPGPFSSYEQYF
>.|TRBV6-5|.|TRBJ2-7
TGTGCCAGCACCAACCGGTGGCCGGGGGCCTACGAGCAGTACTTC
CASTNRWPGAYEQYF
>.|TRBV7-8|.|TRBJ2-2
TGTGCCAGCAGCTTAGAGGGAGCCGGGGAGCTGTTTTTT
CASSLEGAGELFF
>.|TRBV27|.|TRBJ2-5
TGTGCCAGCAGTCCCGCGCGAGGCAGGGAAGAGACCCAGTACTTC
CASSPARGREETQYF
>TRBD1|TRBV2|.|TRBJ2-7
TGTGCCAGCATAGGGACAGCTCGCTACGAGCAGTACTTC
CASIGTARYEQYF
>TRBD2|TRBV4-3|.|TRBJ2-1
TGCGCCAGCAGCCATGGACGGACTAGCGGGAGGAATCACAATGAGCAGTTCTTC
CASSHGRTSGRNHNEQFF
>.|TRBV5-6|.|TRBJ2-3
TGTGCCAGCAGTTCCGGGACTCGGACAGATACGCAGTATTTT
CASSSGTRTDTQYF
>TRBD2|TRBV30|.|TRBJ2-7
TGTGCCTGGAGAACGGCGGGAGCCTACGAGCAGTACTTC
CAWRTAGAYEQYF
>.|TRBV19|.|TRBJ1-5
TGTGCCAGTGGCTCAATTACGGGTCAGCCCCAGCATTTT
CASGSITGQPQHF